The clone carrying this T cell receptor (beta chain) was recorded at least ten times. As yet, its antigen is unknown. With V trimmed by 3 bases and J by 0 bases, 4 bases remained unmatched. Germline V lookup: CDR1 ENHRY, CDR2 SYGVKD. This CDR3 is 15 amino acids long. This entry belongs to a study of response to subunit inactivated influenza vaccine. TCRdb fed the RT-PCR reads into MiXCR, producing one record per CDR3 protein. This sample has more than 550,000 distinct CDR3 sequences, with about 11% found just once. Study conclusions and caveats: That few new T cells are recruited by each seasonal influenza vaccination was the authors' suggestion.

The sample was PBMCs from blood, taken on the day of vaccination. The V and J genes are TRBV10-3 and TRBJ2-5, with 7 bases that match TRBD1. This clonotype was sampled from a man aged 50-60 years who received an inactivated influenza vaccine. The chain's CDR3 is CAISESRGYQETQYF. CDR3 nucleotide sequence: TGTGCCATCAGTGAATCCAGGGGGTACCAAGAGACCCAGTACTTC.